These 24 T cell receptor beta chains were sequenced from one sample in a study of control samples from healthy donors and cancer patients. TCRdb's table, derived via immunoSEQ multiplex PCR, lists solely in-frame clones and lacks some. The sample holds roughly 220,000 clones, roughly 94% seen once. The material sequenced was blood. These receptors all come from a man aged 50-59 years in good health.

The genes are TRBV6-5 and TRBJ1-1; D gene uncertain. This CDR3 contains 16 residues. Germline V gene lookup returns CDR1 MNHEY and CDR2 SVGAGI. V lost 2 bases, J lost 1 base, and 14 bases lay in between. CDR3 sequence reads: CASSYPSFRGNTEAFF. The CDR3 coding sequence is TGTGCCAGCAGTTACCCCAGTTTCCGGGGGAACACTGAAGCTTTCTTT.

The V call is TRBV19, the J call TRBJ1-5; D not certain. V shed 2 bases and J shed 2 bases, with 13 bases lying between them. CDR1 and CDR2 from the germline V gene are LNHDA and SQIVND (reference sequence). There are 16 residues in the CDR3. In DNA, the CDR3 is TGTGCCAGTAGTATATCGGCGGGGTCGGGCAATCAGCCCCAGCATTTT. Its protein is CASSISAGSGNQPQHF.

The chain combines TRBV5-1 with TRBJ2-2; 10 bases are a match to TRBD2. Germline CDR1 is SGHRS and CDR2 is YFSETQ. Trimming cost V 4 bases and J 1 base; bases outside gene matches: 1. CDR3 length: 15 residues. Here the CDR3 reads CASSRTSGNTGELFF. As DNA, the CDR3 is TGCGCCAGCAGCCGGACTAGCGGGAACACCGGGGAGCTGTTTTTT.

The chain couples TRBV28 to TRBJ1-5; D ambiguous. This CDR3 region has 12 residues. V was trimmed by 7 bases and J by 1 base, leaving 5 bases between them. The germline V gene encodes CDR1 MDHEN and CDR2 SYDVKM. The CDR3 DNA is TGTGCCAGCACCATCAGCAATCAGCCCCAGCATTTT. It is translated as CASTISNQPQHF.

The chain combines TRBV28 with TRBJ2-6, with D possibly being TRBD1 (5 bases). The CDR3 is 17 residues long. Trimming shortened V by 4 bases and J by 4 bases, and 17 bases separated the two germline ends. Germline V CDR1 and CDR2: MDHEN, SYDVKM. CDR3 coding DNA: TGTGCCAGCAGTTCTACAGGCAAGGTTTCGGGGGCCAACGTCCTGACTTTC. Encoded protein: CASSSTGKVSGANVLTF.

The chain couples TRBV9 to TRBJ1-4; 7 positions agree with TRBD1. The V gene's germline CDR1 is SGDLS and CDR2 YYNGEE. V lost 4 bases, J lost 6 bases, and 9 bases stayed unmatched. The CDR3 has 15 amino acids. As DNA, the CDR3 is TGTGCCAGCAGCCCCTACAGGGGACCCGATGAAAAACTGTTTTTT. This gives the protein CASSPYRGPDEKLFF.

V usage is TRBV27 and J usage is TRBJ1-5; D gene ambiguous. Trimming shortened V by 7 bases and J by 1 base, and 14 bases separated the two germline ends. The CDR3 is 15 residues long. Germline loops: CDR1 MNHEY, CDR2 SMNVEV (reference sequence). CDR3 sequence reads: CASKKSGPSNQPQHF. The CDR3 bases are TGTGCCAGCAAAAAGTCAGGTCCGAGCAATCAGCCCCAGCATTTT.

The chain has TRBV28 and TRBJ2-1; D uncertain. Germline assignment: CDR1 MDHEN and CDR2 SYDVKM. Trimming removed 2 bases at V and 1 base at J, with 9 bases between. This CDR3 is 15 amino acids long. The CDR3, as DNA: TGTGCCAGCAGTTTAGTAGGTAGTTCCTACAATGAGCAGTTCTTC. Amino acids: CASSLVGSSYNEQFF.

CDR3 nucleotide sequence: TGTGCCATCAGTGGGGGGCCTCAGGGGCGCAGCTATGGCTACACCTTC. Translated: CAISGGPQGRSYGYTF. The chain combines TRBV10-3 with TRBJ1-2, with a tentative D call TRBD1 (6 bases). CDR1 and CDR2 from the germline V gene are ENHRY and SYGVKD. The CDR3 loop spans 16 amino acids. V lost 4 bases, J lost 4 bases, and 19 bases lay in between.

The gene calls are TRBV7-9 and TRBJ1-2, with TRBD1 identical over 8 bases. Per germline, CDR1 SEHNR and CDR2 FQNEAQ (reference sequence). The V segment lost 5 bases and the J segment 7 bases; nucleotides outside the gene matches: 6. This CDR3 contains 13 residues. CDR3 region: CASSHGQGFGYTF. CDR3 DNA: TGTGCCAGCAGCCACGGACAGGGTTTTGGCTACACCTTC. The whole variable domain, remainder taken from reference TRBV7-9 and TRBJ1-2, is DTGVSQNPRHKITKRGQNVTFRCDPISEHNRLYWYRQTLGQGPEFLTYFQNEAQLEKSRLLSDRFSAERPKGSFSTLEIQRTEQGDSAMYLCASSHGQGFGYTFGSGTRLTVV.

The chain couples TRBV5-1 to TRBJ2-5; 7 bases are shared with TRBD1. The CDR3 runs to 15 residues. Germline V gives CDR1 SGHRS, CDR2 YFSETQ. Unmatched junction bases numbered 6, after V lost 2 bases and J lost 2 bases. The CDR3 DNA reads as TGCGCCAGCAGCTTCGGGACAGCCTTACAAGAGACCCAGTACTTC. This encodes CASSFGTALQETQYF.

This rearrangement joins TRBV19 to TRBJ2-7, with 10 bases matching TRBD1. The CDR3 contains 13 residues. Germline V gives CDR1 LNHDA, CDR2 SQIVND (reference sequence). V lost 9 bases and J lost 7; bases outside the gene matches: 9. This chain's CDR3 is CARDRGRPLEQYV. CDR3 coding DNA: TGTGCCAGGGACAGGGGGAGACCACTTGAGCAGTACGTC.

J is TRBJ1-2 and V is TRBV3-1 (or the pseudogene TRBV3-2); D unresolved. This CDR3 spans 13 amino acids. Germline values: CDR1 LGHDT, CDR2 YNNKEL (reference sequence). V lost 4 bases to trimming and J lost 5 bases, with 11 bases between them. CDR3: CASSPTGIYGYTF. The CDR3 DNA sequence: TGTGCCAGCAGCCCCACCGGCATATATGGCTACACCTTC.

The chain joins TRBV28 to TRBJ2-5; D possibly corresponds to TRBD2 (6 bases). This CDR3 is 16 amino acids long. Germline CDR1 and CDR2: MDHEN and SYDVKM. V was pared by 3 bases and J by 5 bases, with 19 bases between. The CDR3: CASSFQGGGVFETQYF. Here the CDR3 DNA reads TGTGCCAGCAGTTTCCAAGGAGGCGGGGTATTTGAGACCCAGTACTTC.

The gene calls are TRBV7-2 and TRBJ2-3; no definite D call. Trimming shortened V by 1 base and J by 8 bases, and 28 bases separated the two germline ends. The CDR3 is 19 amino acids. Germline V gene lookup returns CDR1 SGHTA and CDR2 FQGNSA. The CDR3 nucleotides read TGTGCCAGCAGCTTAGGATACCTTAGGGATTCCCCACGGGCAGGTACGCAGTATTTT. Translation: CASSLGYLRDSPRAGTQYF. The full variable domain, completed using reference TRBV7-2 and TRBJ2-3, is GAGVSQSPSNKVTEKGKDVELRCDPISGHTALYWYRQSLGQGLEFLIYFQGNSAPDKSGLPSDRFSAERTGGSVSTLTIQRTQQEDSAVYLCASSLGYLRDSPRAGTQYFGPGTRLTVL.

The V and J genes are TRBV5-1 and TRBJ2-5; the match to TRBD2 covers 8 bases. This CDR3 is built from 16 residues. The V and J ends lost 1 base and 3 bases, in that order; junction bases with no gene match: 8. Germline CDR1 is SGHRS and CDR2 is YFSETQ. This chain's CDR3 is CASSLTQRGTKETQYF. The CDR3 DNA sequence: TGCGCCAGCAGCTTGACCCAGCGGGGGACGAAAGAGACCCAGTACTTC.

V is TRBV5-1 and J is TRBJ1-6; TRBD1 is a possible D gene (6 bases). V lost 0 bases to trimming and J lost 8 bases, with 12 bases between them. The CDR3 runs to 15 residues. CDR1 and CDR2 (germline): SGHRS, YFSETQ. The CDR3 reads CASSLGTGADSPLHF. The CDR3 coding sequence is TGCGCCAGCAGCTTGGGAACGGGGGCCGATTCACCCCTCCACTTT.

This sequence joins TRBV6-6 and TRBJ2-3; TRBD1 matches 8 bases. Germline V gene sequence: CDR1 MNHNY, CDR2 SVGAGI (reference sequence). The CDR3 has 16 amino acids. Germline trimming cut 0 bases from V and 4 bases from J; bases unmatched to any gene: 6. CDR3 sequence: CASSYSSGGQADTQYF. The DNA for the CDR3 is TGTGCCAGCAGTTACTCCTCAGGGGGCCAGGCAGATACGCAGTATTTT.

This sequence joins TRBV24-1 and TRBJ1-4; D uncertain. Trimming took 9 bases from V and 10 from J, leaving 20 bases between them. Germline V gene lookup returns CDR1 KGHDR and CDR2 SFDVKD. The length of the CDR3 is 14 residues. In nucleotides, the CDR3 is TGTGCCACCTCGACCCCAGACGCCAGTGGAAAACTGTTTTTT. Translating gives CATSTPDASGKLFF.

The chain employs TRBV24-1 and TRBJ1-5; 7 nucleotides align to TRBD1. Germline V CDR1 and CDR2: KGHDR, SFDVKD. With 4 bases clipped from V and 4 bases from J, the junction kept 6 bases outside the gene matches. This CDR3 has 15 amino acids. CDR3 region: CATSDPTGSNQPQHF. The CDR3 DNA sequence: TGTGCCACCAGTGACCCGACAGGGAGTAATCAGCCCCAGCATTTT.

This rearrangement joins TRBV4-2 to TRBJ1-1; D not resolved. The CDR3 loop spans 16 amino acids. Germline CDR1 reads LGHNA; CDR2 reads YNFKEQ. V was shortened by 4 bases and J by 1 base, with 16 bases between the two germline ends. The CDR3 loop is CASSPLKGGSNTEAFF. The CDR3 DNA reads as TGTGCCAGCAGCCCCCTAAAGGGAGGGTCGAACACTGAAGCTTTCTTT.

This sequence joins TRBV2 and TRBJ2-1; D possibly corresponds to TRBD2 (6 bases). CDR1 SNHLY and CDR2 FYNNEI come from the germline V gene. There are 16 residues in the CDR3. The V and J ends lost 10 bases and 7 bases respectively, with 26 bases between them. This chain's CDR3 is CANTALLGGGRNEQFF. The CDR3 region has the DNA TGTGCCAACACGGCGCTTTTGGGGGGTGGTAGGAATGAGCAGTTCTTC.

The chain has TRBV10-1 and TRBJ2-3; 7 bases are a match to TRBD1. The CDR3 consists of 17 residues. V lost 4 bases and J lost 2; bases outside the gene matches: 12. CDR1 is WNHNN and CDR2 is SYGVQD in the germline V gene (reference sequence). DNA for the CDR3: TGCGCCAGCAGTGGGACAGGAGCGATGAGGAACACAGATACGCAGTATTTT. This encodes CASSGTGAMRNTDTQYF.

This clone occurred once. The chain has TRBV11-2 and TRBJ2-7, with unresolved D. The germline gives CDR1 SGHAT, CDR2 FQNNGV. Trimming cost V 1 base and J 2 bases, with 12 bases left between them. The length of the CDR3 is 15 residues. The CDR3 DNA is TGTGCCAGCAGCTTAGGGCCTATCTCCACCTACGAGCAGTACGTC. The encoded protein is CASSLGPISTYEQYV.